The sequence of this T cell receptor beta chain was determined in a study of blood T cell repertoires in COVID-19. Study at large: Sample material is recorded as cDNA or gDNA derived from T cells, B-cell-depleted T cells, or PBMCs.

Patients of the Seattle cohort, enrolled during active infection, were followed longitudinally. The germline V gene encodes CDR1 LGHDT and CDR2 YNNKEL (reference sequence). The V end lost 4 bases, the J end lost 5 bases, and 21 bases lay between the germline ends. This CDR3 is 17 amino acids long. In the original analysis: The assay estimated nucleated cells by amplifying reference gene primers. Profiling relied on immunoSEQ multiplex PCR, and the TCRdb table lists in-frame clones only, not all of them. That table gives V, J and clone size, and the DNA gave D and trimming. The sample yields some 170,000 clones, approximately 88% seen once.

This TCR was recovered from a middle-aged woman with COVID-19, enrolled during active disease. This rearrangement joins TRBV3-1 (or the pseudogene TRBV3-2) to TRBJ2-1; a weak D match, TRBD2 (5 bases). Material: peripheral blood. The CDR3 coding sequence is TGTGCCAGCAGCCTAAGCGAGTTAGCGTTAATCGACAATGAGCAGTTCTTC. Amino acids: CASSLSELALIDNEQFF.